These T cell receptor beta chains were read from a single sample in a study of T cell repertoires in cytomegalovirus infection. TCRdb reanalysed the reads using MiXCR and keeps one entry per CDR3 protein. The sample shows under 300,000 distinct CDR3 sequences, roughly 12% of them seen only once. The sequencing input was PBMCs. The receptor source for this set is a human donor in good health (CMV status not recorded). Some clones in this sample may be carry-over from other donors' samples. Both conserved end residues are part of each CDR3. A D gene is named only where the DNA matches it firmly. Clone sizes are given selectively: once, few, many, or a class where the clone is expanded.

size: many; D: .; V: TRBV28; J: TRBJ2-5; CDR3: CASSYGQLETQYF; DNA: TGTGCCAGCAGTTACGGACAGCTAGAGACCCAGTACTTC
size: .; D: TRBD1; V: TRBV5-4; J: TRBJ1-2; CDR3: CASSLKTGHYGYTF; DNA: TGTGCCAGCAGCTTGAAGACAGGGCACTATGGCTACACCTTC
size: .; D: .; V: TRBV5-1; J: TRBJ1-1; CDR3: CASSLARATEAFF; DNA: TGCGCCAGCAGCTTGGCAAGGGCCACTGAAGCTTTCTTT
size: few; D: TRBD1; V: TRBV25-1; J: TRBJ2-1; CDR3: CASSEYKGAGNEQFF; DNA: TGTGCCAGCAGTGAATATAAGGGGGCTGGGAATGAGCAGTTCTTC
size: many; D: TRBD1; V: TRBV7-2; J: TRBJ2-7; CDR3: CASSLVGGQGLLSYEQYF; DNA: TGTGCCAGCAGCTTAGTAGGGGGACAGGGGCTCCTCTCCTACGAGCAGTACTTC
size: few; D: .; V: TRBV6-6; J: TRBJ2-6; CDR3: CASSYEGQAGANVLTF; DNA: TGTGCCAGCAGTTACGAGGGACAAGCTGGGGCCAACGTCCTGACTTTC
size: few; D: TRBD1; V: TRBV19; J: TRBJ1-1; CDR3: CASRIGQVNTEAFF; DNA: TGTGCCAGTAGGATCGGACAGGTTAACACTGAAGCTTTCTTT
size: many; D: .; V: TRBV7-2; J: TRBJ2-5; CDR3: CASSWGDGGRETQYF; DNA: TGTGCCAGCAGCTGGGGGGACGGTGGGAGAGAGACCCAGTACTTC
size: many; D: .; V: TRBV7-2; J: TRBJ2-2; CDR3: CASSNNPRQANTGELFF; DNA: TGTGCCAGCAGCAACAACCCCAGGCAAGCGAACACCGGGGAGCTGTTTTTT
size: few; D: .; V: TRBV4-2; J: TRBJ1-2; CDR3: CASSAPRAPGYTF; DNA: TGTGCCAGCAGCGCCCCTAGGGCGCCGGGCTACACCTTC
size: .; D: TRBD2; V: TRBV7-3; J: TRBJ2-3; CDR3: CASSLGTSGGASTDTQYF; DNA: TGTGCCAGCAGCTTGGGGACTAGCGGGGGGGCTAGCACAGATACGCAGTATTTT
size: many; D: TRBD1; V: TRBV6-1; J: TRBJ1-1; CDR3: CASSETRGETEAFF; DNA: TGTGCCAGCAGTGAAACCAGGGGGGAGACTGAAGCTTTCTTT
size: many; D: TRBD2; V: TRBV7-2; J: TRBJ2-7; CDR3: CASSLVSGRQDEQYF; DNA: TGTGCCAGCAGCTTAGTAAGCGGGAGACAGGACGAGCAGTACTTC
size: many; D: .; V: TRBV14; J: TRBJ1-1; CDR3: CASSQREGMNTEAFF; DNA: TGTGCCAGCAGCCAGAGAGAGGGGATGAACACTGAAGCTTTCTTT
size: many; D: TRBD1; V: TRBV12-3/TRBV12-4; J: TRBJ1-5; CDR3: CASSFGDRGGSNQPQHF; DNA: TGTGCCAGCAGTTTCGGGGACAGGGGCGGAAGCAATCAGCCCCAGCATTTT
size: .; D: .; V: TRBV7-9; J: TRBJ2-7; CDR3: CASSLRQAQQYF; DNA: TGTGCCAGCAGCTTACGACAGGCGCAGCAGTACTTC
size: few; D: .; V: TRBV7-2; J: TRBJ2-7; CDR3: CASSPSVFGEQYF; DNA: TGTGCCAGCAGCCCTAGCGTATTCGGGGAGCAGTACTTC
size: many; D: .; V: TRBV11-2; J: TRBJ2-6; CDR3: CASSYRPLTSGANVLTF; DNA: TGTGCCAGCAGCTATCGCCCCCTGACCTCTGGGGCCAACGTCCTGACTTTC
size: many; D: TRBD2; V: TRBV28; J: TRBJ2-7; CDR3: CASSPAGGPSYEQYF; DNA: TGTGCCAGCAGTCCAGCGGGAGGGCCGTCCTACGAGCAGTACTTC
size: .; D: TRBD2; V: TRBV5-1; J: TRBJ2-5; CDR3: CASRTGLAGETQYF; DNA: TGCGCCTCACGGACCGGGCTAGCGGGAGAGACCCAGTACTTC
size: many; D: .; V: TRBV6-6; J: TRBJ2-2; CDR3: CASSYGRGRGTGELFF; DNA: TGTGCCAGCAGTTACGGTCGGGGTCGGGGCACCGGGGAGCTGTTTTTT
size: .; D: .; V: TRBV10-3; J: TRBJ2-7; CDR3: CAISEPQRGKGEQYF; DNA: TGTGCCATCAGTGAGCCCCAAAGGGGGAAGGGAGAGCAGTACTTC
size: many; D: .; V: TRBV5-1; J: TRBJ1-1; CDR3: CASSLVAATEAFF; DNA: TGCGCCAGCAGCTTGGTGGCCGCCACTGAAGCTTTCTTT
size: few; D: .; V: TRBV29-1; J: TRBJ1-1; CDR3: CSVVSAMNTEAFF; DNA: TGCAGCGTTGTGTCCGCTATGAACACTGAAGCTTTCTTT
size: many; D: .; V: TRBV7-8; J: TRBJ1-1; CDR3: CASSLVGYEAFF; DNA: TGTGCCAGCAGCTTAGTTGGATATGAAGCTTTCTTT
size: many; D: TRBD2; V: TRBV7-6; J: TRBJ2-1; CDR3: CASSLGLAGEGEQFF; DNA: TGTGCCAGCAGCCTGGGACTAGCGGGAGAGGGGGAGCAGTTCTTC
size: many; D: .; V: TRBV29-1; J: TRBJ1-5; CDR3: CSVELGRGDNQPQHF; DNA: TGCAGCGTTGAGTTGGGTAGAGGGGACAATCAGCCCCAGCATTTT
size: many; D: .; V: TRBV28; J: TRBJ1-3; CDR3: CASGQAISGNTIYF; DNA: TGTGCCAGCGGGCAGGCAATCTCTGGAAACACCATATATTTT
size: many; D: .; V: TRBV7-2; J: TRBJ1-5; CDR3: CASSFQGTHQPQHF; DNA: TGTGCCAGCAGTTTTCAGGGGACACATCAGCCCCAGCATTTT
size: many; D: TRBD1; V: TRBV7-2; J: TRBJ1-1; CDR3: CASSVTGVPTGVTEAFF; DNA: TGTGCCAGCAGCGTGACAGGGGTTCCGACCGGTGTGACTGAAGCTTTCTTT
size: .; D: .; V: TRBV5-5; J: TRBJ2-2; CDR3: CASSLAGGPELFF; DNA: TGTGCCAGCAGCTTGGCGGGCGGACCGGAGCTGTTTTTT
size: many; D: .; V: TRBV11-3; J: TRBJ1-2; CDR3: CASTKGPGTPWKQYGYTF; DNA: TGTGCCAGCACCAAGGGTCCTGGAACGCCCTGGAAACAGTATGGCTACACCTTC
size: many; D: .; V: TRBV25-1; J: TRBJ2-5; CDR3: CASGVGARETQYF; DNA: TGTGCCAGCGGGGTCGGGGCCCGGGAGACCCAGTACTTC
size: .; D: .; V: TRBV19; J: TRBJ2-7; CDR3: CASSIRGSEQYF; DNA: TGTGCCAGTAGTATTCGGGGGTCCGAGCAGTACTTC
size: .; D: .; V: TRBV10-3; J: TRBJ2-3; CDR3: CAIHPGGTSTDTQYF; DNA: TGTGCCATCCACCCTGGAGGAACTAGCACAGATACGCAGTATTTT
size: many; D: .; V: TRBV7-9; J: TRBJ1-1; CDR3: CASSQTELEAFF; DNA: TGTGCCAGCAGCCAGACGGAACTAGAAGCTTTCTTT
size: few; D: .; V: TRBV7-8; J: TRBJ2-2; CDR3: CASSLEGFRRMTGGELFF; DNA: TGTGCCAGCAGCCTAGAGGGGTTCAGGAGGATGACGGGCGGGGAGCTGTTTTTT
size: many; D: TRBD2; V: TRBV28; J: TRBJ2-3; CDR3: CASSEASGLTDTQYF; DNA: TGTGCCAGCAGTGAAGCTAGCGGGCTCACAGATACGCAGTATTTT
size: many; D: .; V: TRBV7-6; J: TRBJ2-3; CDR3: CAGSNGGVTDTQYF; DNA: TGTGCCGGGTCGAATGGGGGAGTCACAGATACGCAGTATTTT
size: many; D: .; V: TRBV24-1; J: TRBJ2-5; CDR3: CATSGPLGTETQYF; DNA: TGTGCCACCAGTGGACCCCTGGGAACGGAGACCCAGTACTTC
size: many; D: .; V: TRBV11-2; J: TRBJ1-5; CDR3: CASSTEGNQPQHF; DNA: TGTGCCAGCAGCACCGAGGGCAATCAGCCCCAGCATTTT
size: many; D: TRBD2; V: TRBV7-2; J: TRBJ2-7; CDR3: CASSLVSSGRAHEQYF; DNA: TGTGCCAGCAGCTTAGTATCCAGCGGGAGGGCCCACGAGCAGTACTTC
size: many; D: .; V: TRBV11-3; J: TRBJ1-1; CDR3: CASSRGPGTEAFF; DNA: TGTGCCAGCAGTCGGGGCCCGGGAACTGAAGCTTTCTTT
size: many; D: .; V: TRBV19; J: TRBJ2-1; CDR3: CASSIGGTYYNEQFF; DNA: TGTGCCAGTAGTATTGGGGGGACCTACTACAATGAGCAGTTCTTC
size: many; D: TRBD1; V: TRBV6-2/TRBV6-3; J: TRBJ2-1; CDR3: CASRPRDREIGQFF; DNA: TGTGCCAGCAGACCCCGGGACAGGGAAATAGGGCAGTTCTTC
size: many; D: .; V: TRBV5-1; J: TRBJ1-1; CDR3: CASSLTFTGGTEAFF; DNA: TGCGCCAGCAGCTTGACGTTTACCGGAGGAACTGAAGCTTTCTTT
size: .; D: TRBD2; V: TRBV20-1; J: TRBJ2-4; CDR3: CSAREWASGRGAKNIQYF; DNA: TGCAGTGCTAGGGAGTGGGCTAGCGGGAGAGGTGCCAAAAACATTCAGTACTTC